This T cell receptor (beta chain) was captured in a study of T cells in Graves' hyperthyroidism and ophthalmopathy. Study-wide points: Blood also showed most of the thyroid clonotypes that were expanded above 0.001. Ophthalmopathy and stable hyperthyroidism were separated by a 13 V-J model.

CDR3 length: 15 amino acids. Germline-derived CDR1 and CDR2 are SNHLY and FYNNEI. V shed 5 bases and J 1 base; nucleotides not matched to a gene: 3. Absent ophthalmopathy progression within 18 months defined stable Graves' hyperthyroidism. Hyperthyroidism was newly diagnosed in patients aged 18 to 65 (duration under 2 months). Amplified TCR beta CDR3 regions came from RNA transcripts. In the first-round RT-PCR of the TCR CDR3, the HTBI primer set was used. TCRdb re-called the multiplex PCR reads through MiXCR, storing one row per CDR3 protein. The sample records 650,000 to 700,000 distinct CDR3 sequences, 17% being singletons. A few counts support this clonotype. What it binds is unknown.

Sequenced input: blood. This sequence joins TRBV2 and TRBJ2-2, with 8 bases fitting TRBD2. The sequence derives from a man in his fifties or sixties with Graves' hyperthyroidism. CDR3 sequence: CASSSSGGNTGELFF. CDR3 DNA sequence: TGTGCCAGCAGTTCAAGCGGGGGGAACACCGGGGAGCTGTTTTTT.